One and the same sample provided the 14 T cell receptor beta chains below, sequenced in a study of blood T cell repertoires in COVID-19. TCRdb's copy holds only in-frame clones and misses some; the assay was immunoSEQ multiplex PCR. The table records over 400,000 clones, 85% to 90% of them present only once. Sequencing was done on a sample of peripheral blood. The receptor set was obtained from a woman between 50 and 59 years old with COVID-19, enrolled during active disease.

This clone has just one count. V gene TRBV5-1 combines with J gene TRBJ2-7; D might be TRBD2 (6 bases). From germline, CDR1 is SGHRS and CDR2 YFSETQ. The CDR3 spans 14 residues. With 3 bases removed from V and 0 bases from J, the gap between germline ends came to 10 bases. In DNA, the CDR3 is TGCGCCAGCAGCTCCGGGACTCCCTCCTACGAGCAGTACTTC. Amino acid sequence: CASSSGTPSYEQYF.

This rearrangement joins TRBV6-1 to TRBJ1-1, with 7 bases lining up with TRBD1. The CDR3 extends over 15 amino acids. Germline V gene sequence: CDR1 MNHNS, CDR2 SASEGT. V lost 3 bases, J lost 3 bases, and 7 bases stayed unmatched. The CDR3 DNA sequence: TGTGCCAGCAGTGATACAGGGGTCAGGGACACTGAAGCTTTCTTT. Translation: CASSDTGVRDTEAFF.

The chain uses TRBV7-2 and TRBJ2-4; 12 bases agree with TRBD2. The CDR3 is 19 residues long. After removal of 1 base from V and 5 bases from J, the junction contained 12 bases not matched to a gene. Per the germline V gene, CDR1 is SGHTA and CDR2 is FQGNSA. This CDR3 is CASSLGLAGGLSGQNIQYF. DNA of the CDR3: TGTGCCAGCAGCTTAGGGCTAGCGGGGGGGCTCTCTGGGCAAAACATTCAGTACTTC.

The genes are TRBV5-1 and TRBJ2-3; maybe TRBD1 (6 bases). V was clipped by 2 bases and J by 0 bases, with 13 bases between them. The CDR3 runs to 16 residues. CDR1 and CDR2 from the germline V gene are SGHRS and YFSETQ. CDR3 in amino acids: CASSFSGDPSTDTQYF. The DNA for the CDR3 is TGCGCCAGCAGCTTTTCAGGGGACCCTAGCACAGATACGCAGTATTTT.

V usage is TRBV5-1 and J usage is TRBJ1-3; D is uncertain. V was shortened by 4 bases and J by 8 bases, with 10 bases between the two germline ends. This CDR3 has 12 residues. Looked up from germline, CDR1 is SGHRS and CDR2 is YFSETQ. CDR3 loop: CASSPPADTIYF. CDR3 in DNA: TGCGCCAGCAGCCCCCCGGCGGACACCATATATTTT.

V usage is TRBV18 and J usage is TRBJ2-7, with D possibly matching TRBD2 (6 bases). CDR3 size: 14 residues. V was shortened by 3 bases and J by 0 bases, with 9 bases between the two germline ends. From germline, CDR1 is KGHSH and CDR2 LQKENI. This CDR3 is CASSPRRDSYEQYF. The DNA for the CDR3 is TGTGCCAGCTCACCTCGGCGGGACTCCTACGAGCAGTACTTC.

The chain recombines TRBV19 with TRBJ1-6, with D maybe TRBD1 (5 bases). The CDR3 runs 12 residues. Germline-derived CDR1 and CDR2 are LNHDA and SQIVND (reference sequence). V was pared by 4 bases and J by 14 bases, with 12 bases between. DNA of the CDR3: TGTGCCAGTAGTACAGGGCGCGAAGCCCTCCACTTT. Its translation is CASSTGREALHF.

The chain combines TRBV27 with TRBJ2-2; TRBD1 aligns across 9 bases. CDR1 and CDR2 (germline): MNHEY, SMNVEV (reference sequence). The junction had 10 bases not matched to a gene; V was cut back by 5 bases and J by 6 bases. This CDR3 is 16 amino acids long. In nucleotides, the CDR3 is TGTGCCAGCAGTGATCCGGGACAGGGTGTCTCCGGGGAGCTGTTTTTT. It translates to CASSDPGQGVSGELFF.

The chain employs TRBV6-5 and TRBJ2-2; a weak D match, TRBD1 (6 bases). The V gene lost 3 bases and the J gene lost 4 bases, with 15 bases spanning the gap. The CDR3 extends over 16 amino acids. CDR1 is MNHEY and CDR2 is SVGAGI in the germline V gene. The CDR3 DNA sequence: TGTGCCAGCAGTTATCTATACAGGGCCCGCACCGGGGAGCTGTTTTTT. Its translation: CASSYLYRARTGELFF.

This clone has only a few counts. The chain carries TRBV10-2 and TRBJ1-5; the D gene is possibly TRBD1 (5 bases). V lost 8 bases, J lost 7 bases, and 15 bases lay in between. This CDR3 has 13 amino acids. The V gene's germline CDR1 is WSHSY and CDR2 SAAADI. The CDR3 sequence is CASCGAVDQPQHF. In DNA, the CDR3 is TGCGCCAGCTGCGGGGCGGTAGACCAGCCCCAGCATTTT.

The genes are TRBV9 and TRBJ1-4; TRBD1 aligns across 10 bases. Trimming removed 3 bases from V and 5 bases from J; junction bases left unmatched: 10. The CDR3 spans 17 residues. From germline, CDR1 is SGDLS and CDR2 YYNGEE. The DNA of the CDR3 is TGTGCCAGCAGCGCCGGGACAGGGGTGAAGAAGAATGAAAAACTGTTTTTT. Amino acids: CASSAGTGVKKNEKLFF. Drawing the rest from reference TRBV9 and TRBJ1-4, the complete variable domain is DSGVTQTPKHLITATGQRVTLRCSPRSGDLSVYWYQQSLDQGLQFLIQYYNGEERAKGNILERFSAQQFPDLHSELNLSSLELGDSALYFCASSAGTGVKKNEKLFFGSGTQLSVL.

This chain links TRBV10-3 with TRBJ1-2; 7 bases fit TRBD1. Germline CDR1 ENHRY, CDR2 SYGVKD. Trimming cost V 7 bases and J 8 bases; bases outside gene matches: 16. The CDR3 loop spans 15 amino acids. CDR3 nucleotide sequence: TGTGCCATCATGGGACGGGGGACAGAAGGAGAGGGCTACACCTTC. Amino acid sequence: CAIMGRGTEGEGYTF.

The chain uses TRBV6-5 and TRBJ2-1; tentatively, D is TRBD2 (6 bases). Germline CDR1 reads MNHEY; CDR2 reads SVGAGI. The CDR3 spans 15 residues. Trimming shortened V by 7 bases and J by 2 bases, and 15 bases separated the two germline ends. The CDR3 coding sequence is TGTGCCAGCACCCTGTGGGGGGTCGCCTACAATGAGCAGTTCTTC. Protein product: CASTLWGVAYNEQFF.

V is TRBV11-3 and J is TRBJ2-5; perhaps TRBD1 as D (6 bases). The V end was cut by 5 bases, the J end by 1 base, with 11 bases between. The CDR3 contains 14 residues. Germline V gene data show CDR1 as SGHNT and CDR2 as YENEEA. CDR3 amino acids: CASSAPGAQETQYF. CDR3 in DNA: TGTGCCAGCAGCGCCCCAGGGGCCCAAGAGACCCAGTACTTC.